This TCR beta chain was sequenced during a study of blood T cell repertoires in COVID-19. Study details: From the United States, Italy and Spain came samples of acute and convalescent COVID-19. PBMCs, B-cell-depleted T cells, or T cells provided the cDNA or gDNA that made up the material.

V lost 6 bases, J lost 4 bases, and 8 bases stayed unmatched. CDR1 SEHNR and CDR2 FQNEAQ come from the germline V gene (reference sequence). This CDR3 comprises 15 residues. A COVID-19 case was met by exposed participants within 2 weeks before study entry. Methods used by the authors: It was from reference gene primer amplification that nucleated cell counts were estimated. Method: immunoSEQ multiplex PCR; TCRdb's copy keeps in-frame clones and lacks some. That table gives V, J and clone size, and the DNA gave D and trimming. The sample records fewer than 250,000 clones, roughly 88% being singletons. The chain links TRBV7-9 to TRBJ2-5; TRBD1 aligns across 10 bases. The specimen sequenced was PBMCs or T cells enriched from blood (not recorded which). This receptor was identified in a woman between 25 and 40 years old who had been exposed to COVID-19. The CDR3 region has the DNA TGTGCCAGCAGTTCGAGACAGGGGGCCCTAGAGACCCAGTACTTC. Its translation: CASSSRQGALETQYF.